This TCR beta chain was captured by sequencing in a study of blood T cell repertoires in COVID-19. As handled by the study authors: Using reference gene primer amplification, nucleated cell counts were estimated. This table comes from immunoSEQ multiplex PCR, and its TCRdb copy is limited to in-frame clones, with some not included. V and J calls and clone size are as listed in that table; D and trimming were resolved from the DNA. The data contain 470,000 or so clones, about 90% of them singletons. After removal of 0 bases from V and 0 bases from J, the junction contained 10 bases not matched to a gene. Per the germline V gene, CDR1 is MGHRA and CDR2 is YSYEKL. This CDR3 spans 20 amino acids.

The chain uses TRBV4-1 and TRBJ1-6; 8 bases line up with TRBD1. The TCR comes from a woman younger than 30 with acute COVID-19. Source material: PBMCs or T cells enriched from blood (not recorded which). The CDR3 spells CASSQDLGQGSSSYNSPLHF. The CDR3 bases are TGCGCCAGCAGCCAAGATCTAGGACAGGGTTCGAGCTCCTATAATTCACCCCTCCACTTT.